A single sample gave rise to the 27 T cell receptor beta chains below, sequenced in a study of T cells in Graves' hyperthyroidism and ophthalmopathy. RNA transcripts gave rise to amplified TCR beta CDR3 regions. The HTBI primer set served for first-round RT-PCR of the TCR CDR3. Each CDR3 protein is one row after TCRdb ran MiXCR on the multiplex PCR reads. The sample consists of more than 150,000 distinct CDR3 sequences, 17% of them appearing once. The sequenced sample consisted of blood. The receptors were sampled from a woman between 45 and 65 years old with Graves' hyperthyroidism.

This clonotype occurred many times. The CDR3 spells CASSSRNSRYEKLFF. The CDR3 coding sequence is TGTGCCAGTAGTTCCCGGAACAGCCGCTATGAAAAACTGTTTTTT. The chain employs TRBV19 and TRBJ1-4; D is unclear. Germline-derived CDR1 and CDR2 are LNHDA and SQIVND (reference sequence). CDR3 size: 15 residues. The germline V and J ends were trimmed by 5 bases and 6 bases, with 16 bases remaining between them. Filled out from reference TRBV19 and TRBJ1-4, the complete variable domain reads DGGITQSPKYLFRKEGQNVTLSCEQNLNHDAMYWYRQDPGQGLRLIYYSQIVNDFQKGDIAEGYSVSREKKESFPLTVTSAQKNPTAFYLCASSSRNSRYEKLFFGSGTQLSVL.

This clonotype was picked up many times. The DNA for the CDR3 is TGTGCCAGCAGTTTAGCGCGGGGCTGGGGGGGGCCTCTCCGAGGCACAGATACGCAGTATTTT. Translating it yields CASSLARGWGGPLRGTDTQYF. V usage is TRBV12-3 or TRBV12-4 and J usage is TRBJ2-3; a possible D gene is TRBD2 (7 bases). There are 21 residues in the CDR3. V dropped 0 bases and J dropped 1 base, with 26 bases sitting between them.

This clonotype was found many times. The chain employs TRBV12-3 or TRBV12-4 and TRBJ1-5, with a weak D call TRBD1 (6 bases). The V and J ends lost 5 bases and 4 bases respectively, with 15 bases between them. CDR3 length: 15 residues. The CDR3 loop reads CASSRAGGRNQPQHF. CDR3 coding DNA: TGTGCCAGCAGTAGGGCCGGGGGGCGAAATCAGCCCCAGCATTTT.

The sample holds many counts of this clonotype. The CDR3 region has the DNA TGTGCCAGCAGTGAAAGGAGCTTACAGTTCGATCATTTT. Translating gives CASSERSLQFDHF. This chain joins TRBV6-1 and TRBJ1-5; D gene unclear. The V gene's germline CDR1 is MNHNS and CDR2 SASEGT. The CDR3 has 13 amino acids. V was trimmed by 2 bases and J by 16 bases, leaving 18 bases between them.

This clonotype was seen at least ten times. This rearrangement joins TRBV7-2 to TRBJ2-3; 7 bases fit TRBD1. CDR1 and CDR2 from the germline V gene are SGHTA and FQGNSA. The CDR3 spans 13 residues. Trimming took 5 bases from V and 5 from J; bases not matched to a gene: 4. The chain's CDR3 is CASSDRAGDTQYF. The DNA of the CDR3 is TGTGCCAGCAGCGACAGGGCTGGAGATACGCAGTATTTT.

This clonotype came up many times. The chain has TRBV18 and TRBJ1-1, with D hard to call. CDR1 is KGHSH, CDR2 LQKENI, per germline. V was trimmed by 1 base and J by 1 base, leaving 7 bases between them. The CDR3 is made up of 14 amino acids. The CDR3 nucleotides read TGTGCCAGCTCACCACTTTCAGAGAACACTGAAGCTTTCTTT. It translates to CASSPLSENTEAFF. The whole variable domain, remainder taken from reference TRBV18 and TRBJ1-1, is NAGVMQNPRHLVRRRGQEARLRCSPMKGHSHVYWYRQLPEEGLKFMVYLQKENIIDESGMPKERFSAEFPKEGPSILRIQQVVRGDSAAYFCASSPLSENTEAFFGQGTRLTVV.

Ten or more counts support this clonotype. The V and J genes are TRBV11-2 and TRBJ2-7; possible D gene TRBD1, 5 bases. In germline, CDR1 is SGHAT, CDR2 FQNNGV. CDR3 length: 16 residues. V was cut by 0 bases and J by 2 bases, with 14 bases left in between. CDR3 sequence reads: CASSLDGQGFPYEQYF. DNA for the CDR3: TGTGCCAGCAGCTTAGATGGGCAGGGTTTTCCCTACGAGCAGTACTTC.

Ten or more counts support this clonotype. The rearrangement joins TRBV24-1 to TRBJ1-5; the D is unclear. CDR3 size: 15 residues. Trimming took off 4 bases at V and 0 bases at J, with 9 bases between the two ends. CDR1 is KGHDR, CDR2 SFDVKD, per germline. This CDR3 is CATSEWQYSNQPQHF. CDR3 sequence (DNA): TGTGCCACCAGTGAGTGGCAGTATAGCAATCAGCCCCAGCATTTT.

Ten or more counts support this clonotype. The chain employs TRBV20-1 and TRBJ1-2; unclear D gene. V gave up 6 bases and J gave up 2 bases, with 10 bases separating them. The CDR3 runs to 12 residues. CDR1 is DFQATT, CDR2 SNEGSKA, per germline (reference sequence). This CDR3 is CSARTENYGYTF. The CDR3, as DNA: TGCAGTGCCCGGACGGAAAACTATGGCTACACCTTC.

V gene TRBV7-2 combines with J gene TRBJ2-1; D gene uncertain. The CDR3 sequence is 17 residues long. Germline CDR1 reads SGHTA; CDR2 reads FQGNSA. V lost 1 base and J lost 0, with 13 bases in between. The CDR3: CASSLVGGLSSYNEQFF. DNA for the CDR3: TGTGCCAGCAGCTTAGTGGGCGGCTTGAGCTCCTACAATGAGCAGTTCTTC.

This clonotype was seen at least ten times. The V gene is TRBV6-2 or TRBV6-3, the J gene TRBJ1-1; 10 positions match TRBD1. Germline V lookup: CDR1 MNHEY, CDR2 SVGEGT. With V trimmed by 6 bases and J by 8 bases, 12 bases remained unmatched. The CDR3 consists of 15 residues. In DNA form, the CDR3 reads TGTGCCAGCAGACACCCCGGGACAGGGGTAGGGGAAGCTTTCTTT. Protein product: CASRHPGTGVGEAFF.

This clonotype came up many times. The V and J genes are TRBV24-1 and TRBJ1-4; D ambiguous. V lost 5 bases and J 4 bases, leaving 4 bases between the germline ends. The CDR3 has 12 amino acids. Germline values: CDR1 KGHDR, CDR2 SFDVKD. DNA of the CDR3: TGTGCCACCAGTGGGAGTAATGAAAAACTGTTTTTT. Protein sequence: CATSGSNEKLFF.

This rearrangement joins TRBV7-6 to TRBJ2-7; 12 bases are shared with TRBD2. This CDR3 has 16 amino acids. The germline CDR1 and CDR2 sequences are SGHVS and FNYEAQ. V lost 2 bases, J lost 7 bases, and 9 bases stayed unmatched. CDR3 region: CASSLRPSGGVDEQYF. CDR3 coding DNA: TGTGCCAGCAGCTTAAGGCCTAGCGGGGGGGTCGATGAGCAGTACTTC. The full variable domain, completed using reference TRBV7-6 and TRBJ2-7, is GAGVSQSPRYKVTKRGQDVALRCDPISGHVSLYWYRQALGQGPEFLTYFNYEAQQDKSGLPNDRFSAERPEGSISTLTIQRTEQRDSAMYRCASSLRPSGGVDEQYFGPGTRLTVT.

This clonotype was counted many times. The chain couples TRBV7-3 to TRBJ1-1, with no clear D. Germline CDR1 is SGHTA and CDR2 is FQGTGA. V lost 5 bases to trimming and J lost 4 bases, with 14 bases between them. This CDR3 comprises 14 residues. The CDR3 loop is CASSIGGSSTEAFF. The CDR3 bases are TGTGCCAGCAGCATTGGAGGATCGAGCACTGAAGCTTTCTTT.

As for this clonotype: A much bigger clone sits one base away, suggesting this may be a read error. V usage is TRBV12-3 or TRBV12-4 and J usage is TRBJ1-1; D perhaps matches TRBD1 (6 bases). V was clipped by 5 bases and J by 6 bases, with 16 bases between them. The CDR3 sequence is 14 residues long. CDR3 nucleotide sequence: TGTGCCAGCAGTCCCCAGGGGATTCTTTCTGAAGCTTTCTTT. Encoded protein: CASSPQGILSEAFF.

This clonotype has ten or more counts. V gene TRBV5-4 combines with J gene TRBJ2-5, with 9 positions matching TRBD1. This CDR3 has 15 residues. The germline V gene has CDR1 SGHNT and CDR2 YYREEE (reference sequence). Trimming removed 4 bases from V and 5 bases from J; junction bases left unmatched: 9. CDR3 bases: TGTGCCAGCAGCCGGGACAGGGACGGAAAGGAGACCCAGTACTTC. It encodes CASSRDRDGKETQYF. The full variable domain, with the rest looked up from reference TRBV5-4 and TRBJ2-5, is ETGVTQSPTHLIKTRGQQVTLRCSSQSGHNTVSWYQQALGQGPQFIFQYYREEENGRGNFPPRFSGLQFPNYSSELNVNALELDDSALYLCASSRDRDGKETQYFGPGTRLLVL.

This clonotype occurred many times. The rearrangement uses TRBV3-1 and TRBJ2-7, with D possibly TRBD1 on 5 matching bases. CDR3 length: 14 amino acids. The ends were cut back, 5 bases at V and 2 bases at J, with 13 bases in the middle. Germline CDR1 and CDR2: LGHDT and YNNKEL (reference sequence). The CDR3 coding sequence is TGTGCCAGCAGCACCACAGGTCCGGCCTACGAGCAGTACTTC. As protein: CASSTTGPAYEQYF.

This clonotype was counted between two and nine times. A junction end diverges from the germline sequence, so it may reflect a read error. This sequence joins TRBV4-1 and TRBJ1-5; D call uncertain. The CDR3 is 17 amino acids. The germline V gene has CDR1 MGHRA and CDR2 YSYEKL. The CDR3 spells CASSQDVGSLSNQPQHF. The DNA for the CDR3 is TGCGCCAGCAGCCAAGATGTAGGGAGTCTGAGCAATCAGCCCCAGCACTTT.

The chain recombines TRBV19 with TRBJ1-5; the D gene is possibly TRBD1 (5 bases). Germline V lookup: CDR1 LNHDA, CDR2 SQIVND (reference sequence). V was pared by 4 bases and J by 13 bases, with 17 bases between. The CDR3 spans 13 residues. The CDR3 nucleotides read TGTGCCAGTAGTAAGGGCAGGGACTACTTTCAGCATTTT. This encodes CASSKGRDYFQHF. Full variable domain (remainder filled in from reference TRBV19 and TRBJ1-5): DGGITQSPKYLFRKEGQNVTLSCEQNLNHDAMYWYRQDPGQGLRLIYYSQIVNDFQKGDIAEGYSVSREKKESFPLTVTSAQKNPTAFYLCASSKGRDYFQHFGDGTRLSIL.

The table lists this clonotype with many counts. This chain uses TRBV6-5 with TRBJ2-1, with TRBD2 matching 8 bases. This CDR3 has 16 residues. Trimming cost V 4 bases and J 9 bases; bases outside gene matches: 14. From germline, CDR1 is MNHEY and CDR2 SVGAGI. The CDR3 DNA is TGTGCCAGCAGTTCCTACATAAGCGGGGGTGGAGGTGAGCAGTTCTTC. Its protein product is CASSSYISGGGGEQFF.

This clonotype has just a few counts. This rearrangement joins TRBV29-1 to TRBJ2-5; no definite D call. The V and J ends lost 3 bases and 5 bases respectively, with 10 bases between them. The CDR3 has 12 amino acids. CDR1 is SQVTM and CDR2 is ANQGSEA in the germline V gene. The CDR3 loop reads CSVDSDSETQYF. Written as DNA, the CDR3 is TGCAGCGTTGACTCGGATTCGGAGACCCAGTACTTC.

At least ten counts were recorded for this clonotype. The rearrangement joins TRBV19 to TRBJ2-3, with a possible D match to TRBD1 (5 bases). CDR3 length: 15 amino acids. V was trimmed by 5 bases and J by 0 bases, leaving 12 bases between them. Germline V gives CDR1 LNHDA, CDR2 SQIVND (reference sequence). For the CDR3, the DNA is TGTGCCAGTAGTCCCATCGACAGAAGCACAGATACGCAGTATTTT. Translating gives CASSPIDRSTDTQYF.

This clonotype was detected many times. V usage is TRBV4-1 and J usage is TRBJ2-1; 8 bases are shared with TRBD1. The junction had 9 bases not matched to a gene; V was cut back by 1 base and J by 10 bases. The CDR3 is made up of 15 amino acids. Germline V CDR1 and CDR2: MGHRA, YSYEKL. The CDR3 nucleotides read TGCGCCAGCAGCCAAGCCCACGGACAGGGTGTCGAGCAGTTCTTC. As protein: CASSQAHGQGVEQFF.

This clonotype was detected many times. The V call is TRBV24-1, the J call TRBJ1-5; D perhaps matches TRBD1 (5 bases). Trimming took 1 base from V and 4 from J, leaving 13 bases between them. The CDR3 is made up of 16 amino acids. Germline CDR1 reads KGHDR; CDR2 reads SFDVKD. CDR3 sequence reads: CATSDLRAGPNQPQHF. CDR3 nucleotide sequence: TGTGCCACCAGTGATTTAAGGGCAGGGCCAAATCAGCCCCAGCATTTT.

This clonotype was found many times. The chain combines TRBV2 with TRBJ2-3; 9 bases align to TRBD2. Germline-derived CDR1 and CDR2 are SNHLY and FYNNEI. This CDR3 spans 15 amino acids. The V segment lost 6 bases and the J segment 0 bases; nucleotides outside the gene matches: 4. DNA of the CDR3: TGTGCCAGCAGATTAGCGGGGGAGAGCACAGATACGCAGTATTTT. This codes for CASRLAGESTDTQYF.

This clonotype was counted at least ten times. The chain has TRBV7-2 and TRBJ1-2; the D is unclear. V was cut by 1 base and J by 7 bases, with 13 bases left in between. CDR3 length: 14 residues. Per the germline V gene, CDR1 is SGHTA and CDR2 is FQGNSA. The CDR3 DNA is TGTGCCAGCAGCTTAGAGCGGCAGGACCCTGGCTACACCTTC. Its protein is CASSLERQDPGYTF.

This clonotype occurred many times. The CDR3, as DNA: TGTGCCAGCACGGGTACAGGGGGGGGCAATCAGCCCCAGCATTTT. This codes for CASTGTGGGNQPQHF. V is TRBV6-1 and J is TRBJ1-5; TRBD1 matches at 8 bases. CDR1 and CDR2 from the germline V gene are MNHNS and SASEGT. V trimming: 7 bases; J trimming: 2 bases; junction bases outside the gene matches: 7. The CDR3 spans 15 residues.